The source of this T cell receptor (beta chain) is a study of somatic mutations in cytotoxic T cells in rheumatoid arthritis. The wider study: Using a FACSAria II or Sony SH800, a portion of the V beta antibody-stained T-cell populations were flow-sorted at nearly 100% purity, and among those populations were V beta1+ cells that were then sequenced for TCRB. Findings and limits, study-wide: Greater age accompanied higher CD8+ clonality in rheumatoid arthritis patients, a pattern that was absent in healthy controls.

Comprising 45% to 70% females and having a median age of around 52 years (range roughly 20-75), blood donors constituted the healthy controls. About this clone itself: What it binds is unknown.

V lost 4 bases and J lost 4, with 17 bases in between. Germline CDR1 SGHVS, CDR2 FQNEAQ. The CDR3 spans 16 residues. The data were produced by immunoSEQ multiplex PCR, yet TCRdb's version contains in-frame clones alone and is incomplete. The table has approximately 12,000 clones, roughly four fifths seen once. The sequenced sample was CD8+ T cells sorted from blood. This receptor was identified in a woman aged 55-69 years in good health. The chain combines TRBV7-8 with TRBJ1-3; D is perhaps TRBD1 (6 bases). CDR3 nucleotide sequence: TGTGCCAGCAGCTCCCTAGGGGGGGGGCTAGGAAACACCATATATTTT. This translates into CASSSLGGGLGNTIYF.